These 9 T cell receptor beta chains were all obtained from the same sample, sequenced in a study of T cell changes during pregnancy in multiple sclerosis. Repertoires were generated with immunoSEQ multiplex PCR, while TCRdb's copy carries only in-frame clones and drops some. The table includes around 57,000 clones, 90% to 95% detected once. This specimen consisted of peripheral blood, obtained in the third trimester of pregnancy. These receptors were obtained from a female donor in good health, enrolled as a control in a pregnancy study.

The V call is TRBV5-4, the J call TRBJ2-6; D is unclear. Looked up from germline, CDR1 is SGHNT and CDR2 is YYREEE (reference sequence). Trimming stripped 1 base from V and 4 bases from J, with 9 bases between. This CDR3 is 15 amino acids long. The CDR3: CASSLPLGGANVLTF. The CDR3 DNA is TGTGCCAGCAGCTTGCCGCTAGGAGGGGCCAACGTCCTGACTTTC.

The gene calls are TRBV4-2 and TRBJ1-2, with TRBD1 as a possible D gene (6 bases). The CDR3 is 15 residues long. From germline, CDR1 is LGHNA and CDR2 YNFKEQ. The V gene lost 4 bases and the J gene lost 8 bases, with 20 bases spanning the gap. DNA of the CDR3: TGTGCCAGCAGCCCAGAGACAGGTATTACTGGGGGCTACACCTTC. Residues: CASSPETGITGGYTF.

This clone was observed a handful of times. The DNA for the CDR3 is TGTGCCACCAGCTTACAGTCCCCCTACACTGAAGCTTTCTTT. Translating it yields CATSLQSPYTEAFF. This chain joins TRBV15 and TRBJ1-1, with D unresolved. CDR1 and CDR2 (germline): LNHNV, YYDKDF (reference sequence). The V and J ends lost 5 bases and 3 bases respectively, with 13 bases between them. CDR3 length: 14 residues.

The chain carries TRBV7-8 and TRBJ1-5; weak D call: TRBD1 (5 bases). V was cut by 3 bases and J by 5 bases, with 8 bases left in between. Germline V gives CDR1 SGHVS, CDR2 FQNEAQ. The CDR3 totals 13 residues. The CDR3 loop reads CASSLQGHQPQHF. DNA of the CDR3: TGTGCCAGCAGCTTGCAGGGTCATCAGCCCCAGCATTTT. The whole variable domain, filled in from reference TRBV7-8 and TRBJ1-5, reads GAGVSQSPRYKVAKRGQDVALRCDPISGHVSLFWYQQALGQGPEFLTYFQNEAQLDKSGLPSDRFFAERPEGSVSTLKIQRTQQEDSAVYLCASSLQGHQPQHFGDGTRLSIL.

CDR3 sequence: CASSLVTSGEQFF. As DNA, the CDR3 is TGTGCCAGCAGCTTGGTTACTAGCGGTGAGCAGTTCTTC. The genes are TRBV5-8 and TRBJ2-1; TRBD2 agrees at 8 bases. The V gene end was trimmed by 0 bases and the J gene end by 9 bases; junction bases not matched to a gene: 2. Germline CDR1 and CDR2: SGHTS and YDEGEE. The CDR3 runs 13 residues.

This chain connects TRBV25-1 to TRBJ2-7, with TRBD2 matching 7 bases. There are 14 residues in the CDR3. Germline CDR1 is MGHDK and CDR2 is SYGVNS. V was clipped by 4 bases and J by 0 bases; unmatched bases: 3. CDR3 region: CASSVGDYSYEQYF. CDR3 coding DNA: TGTGCCAGCAGTGTGGGGGACTACTCCTACGAGCAGTACTTC.

This clone appeared a single time. The V and J genes are TRBV19 and TRBJ2-3; the match to TRBD2 covers 12 bases. After removal of 0 bases from V and 4 bases from J, the junction contained 11 bases not matched to a gene. The CDR3 covers 19 residues. CDR1 LNHDA and CDR2 SQIVND come from the germline V gene (reference sequence). The CDR3 bases are TGTGCCAGTAGTATAGAACGGCCTAGCGGGAGGGCCTCCCCAGATACGCAGTATTTT. Protein: CASSIERPSGRASPDTQYF.

The chain uses TRBV6-6 and TRBJ1-4, with D perhaps matching TRBD1 (5 bases). From germline, CDR1 is MNHNY and CDR2 SVGAGI (reference sequence). The CDR3 is made up of 16 amino acids. V was cut by 4 bases and J by 3 bases, with 15 bases left in between. This CDR3 is CASSSPQTEANEKLFF. The DNA for the CDR3 is TGTGCCAGCAGTTCACCCCAGACAGAAGCTAATGAAAAACTGTTTTTT.

The chain has TRBV18 and TRBJ2-3; D is uncertain. V lost 2 bases to trimming and J lost 0 bases, with 12 bases between them. The CDR3 consists of 16 residues. Germline CDR1 reads KGHSH; CDR2 reads LQKENI. The CDR3 here is CASSPVSELSTDTQYF. For the CDR3, the DNA is TGTGCCAGCTCACCAGTGTCTGAGCTTAGCACAGATACGCAGTATTTT.